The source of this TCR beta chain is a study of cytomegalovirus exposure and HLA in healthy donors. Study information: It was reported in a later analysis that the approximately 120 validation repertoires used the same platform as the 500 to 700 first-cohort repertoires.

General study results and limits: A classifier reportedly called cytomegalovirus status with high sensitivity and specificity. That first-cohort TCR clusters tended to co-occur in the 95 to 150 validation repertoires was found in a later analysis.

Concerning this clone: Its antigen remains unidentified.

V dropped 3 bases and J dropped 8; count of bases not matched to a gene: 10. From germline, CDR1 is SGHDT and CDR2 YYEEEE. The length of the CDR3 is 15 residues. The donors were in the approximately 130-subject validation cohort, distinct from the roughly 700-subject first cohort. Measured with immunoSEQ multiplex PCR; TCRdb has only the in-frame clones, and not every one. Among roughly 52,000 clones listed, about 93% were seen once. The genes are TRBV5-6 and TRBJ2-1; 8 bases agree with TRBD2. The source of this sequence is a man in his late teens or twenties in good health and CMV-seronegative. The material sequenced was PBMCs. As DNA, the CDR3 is TGTGCCAGCAGCTGGGGACTAGTTGGAGGCGATGAGCAGTTCTTC. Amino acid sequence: CASSWGLVGGDEQFF.